This TCR beta chain was documented in a study of beta chain features in type 1 diabetes. General study results and limits: Patients with type 1 diabetes carried fewer insertions and had more deletions at their VDJ junctions. Possible PCR preference for shorter templates applied equally to patients and controls. TCRB CDR3s from Type 1 diabetes patients were moderately but significantly shorter in all four CD4+ subsets.

The study reverse transcribed the entire isolated RNA, so it sequenced expressed TCRB transcripts. Produced via immunoSEQ multiplex PCR; TCRdb's table is partial and in-frame only. The table lists under 900,000 clones, roughly a sixth of them singletons. In regard to this clone: The antigen is unknown.

Sequenced input: naive CD4+ T cells from blood. The clonotype comes from a woman between 18 and 29 years old in good health.

The DNA of the CDR3 is TGTGCCAGTAGCGGGACTAGCCAAGAGACCCAGTACTTC. Translated, it gives CASSGTSQETQYF. The chain uses TRBV19 and TRBJ2-5; TRBD2 matches at 8 bases. The CDR3 loop spans 13 amino acids. Germline V gene sequence: CDR1 LNHDA, CDR2 SQIVND (reference sequence). V was pared by 6 bases and J by 1 base, with 1 base of the junction left unmatched.